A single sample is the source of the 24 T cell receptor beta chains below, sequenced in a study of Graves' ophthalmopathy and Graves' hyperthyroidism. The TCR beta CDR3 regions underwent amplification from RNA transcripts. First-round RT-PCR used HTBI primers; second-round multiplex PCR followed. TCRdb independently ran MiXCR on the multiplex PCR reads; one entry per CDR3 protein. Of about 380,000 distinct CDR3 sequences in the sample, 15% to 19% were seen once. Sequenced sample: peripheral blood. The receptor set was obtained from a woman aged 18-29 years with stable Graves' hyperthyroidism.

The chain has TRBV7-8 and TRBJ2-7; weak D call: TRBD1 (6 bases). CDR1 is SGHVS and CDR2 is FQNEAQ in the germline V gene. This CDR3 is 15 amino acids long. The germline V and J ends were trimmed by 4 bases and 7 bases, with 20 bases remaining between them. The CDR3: CASSSVWQGKTEQYF. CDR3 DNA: TGTGCCAGCAGCTCCGTTTGGCAGGGGAAAACAGAGCAGTACTTC. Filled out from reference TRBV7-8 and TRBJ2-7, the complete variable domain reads GAGVSQSPRYKVAKRGQDVALRCDPISGHVSLFWYQQALGQGPEFLTYFQNEAQLDKSGLPSDRFFAERPEGSVSTLKIQRTQQEDSAVYLCASSSVWQGKTEQYFGPGTRLTVT.

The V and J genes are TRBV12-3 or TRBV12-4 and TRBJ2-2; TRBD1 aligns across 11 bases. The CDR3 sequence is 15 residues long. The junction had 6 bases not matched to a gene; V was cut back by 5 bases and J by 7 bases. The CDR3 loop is CASSHGQGAVGELFF. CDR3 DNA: TGTGCCAGCAGTCACGGACAGGGGGCGGTCGGGGAGCTGTTTTTT.

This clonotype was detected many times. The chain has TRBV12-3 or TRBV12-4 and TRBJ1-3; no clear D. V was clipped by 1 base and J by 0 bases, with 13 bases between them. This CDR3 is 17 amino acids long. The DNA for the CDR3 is TGTGCCAGCAGTTTAGTGGGGTCCCTCTACTCTGGAAACACCATATATTTT. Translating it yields CASSLVGSLYSGNTIYF.

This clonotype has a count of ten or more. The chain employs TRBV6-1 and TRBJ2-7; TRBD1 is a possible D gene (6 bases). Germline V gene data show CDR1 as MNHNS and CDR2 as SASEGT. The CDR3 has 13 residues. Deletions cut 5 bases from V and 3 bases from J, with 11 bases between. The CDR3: CASSTGPLYEQYF. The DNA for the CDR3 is TGTGCCAGCAGTACAGGGCCCCTCTACGAGCAGTACTTC.

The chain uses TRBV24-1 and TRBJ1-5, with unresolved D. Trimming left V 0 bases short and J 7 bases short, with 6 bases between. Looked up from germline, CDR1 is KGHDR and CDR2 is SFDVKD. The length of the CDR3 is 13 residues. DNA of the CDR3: TGTGCCACCAGTGATTTGCCGGGACAGCCCCAGCATTTT. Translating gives CATSDLPGQPQHF.

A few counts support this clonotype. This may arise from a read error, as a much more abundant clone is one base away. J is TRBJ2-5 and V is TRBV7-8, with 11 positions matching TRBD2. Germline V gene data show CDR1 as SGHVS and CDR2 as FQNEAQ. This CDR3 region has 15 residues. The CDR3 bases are TGTGCCAGCAGCCCCTTAGCGGGGGGGCCAGAGACCAAGTACTTC. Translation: CASSPLAGGPETKYF.

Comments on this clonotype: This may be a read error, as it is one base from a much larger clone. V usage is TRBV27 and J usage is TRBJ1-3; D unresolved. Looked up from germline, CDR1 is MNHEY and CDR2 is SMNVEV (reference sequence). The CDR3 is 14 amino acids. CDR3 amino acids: CGTLGCVSGNTIYF. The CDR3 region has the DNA TGTGGCACCCTCGGGTGTGTGTCTGGAAACACCATATATTTT.

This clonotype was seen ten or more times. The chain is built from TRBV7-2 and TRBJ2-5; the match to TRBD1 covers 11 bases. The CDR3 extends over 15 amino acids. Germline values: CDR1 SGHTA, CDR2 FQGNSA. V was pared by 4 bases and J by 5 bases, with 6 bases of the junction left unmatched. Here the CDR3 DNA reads TGTGCCAGCAGCTCGAGGACAGGGGGCGGGGAGACCCAGTACTTC. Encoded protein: CASSSRTGGGETQYF.

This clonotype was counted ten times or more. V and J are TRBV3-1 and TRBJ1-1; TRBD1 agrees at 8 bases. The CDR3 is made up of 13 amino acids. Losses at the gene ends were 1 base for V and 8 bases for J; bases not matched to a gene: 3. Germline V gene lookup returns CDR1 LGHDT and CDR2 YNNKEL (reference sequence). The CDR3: CASSQGDRQEAFF. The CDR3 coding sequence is TGTGCCAGCAGCCAAGGGGACAGGCAAGAAGCTTTCTTT.

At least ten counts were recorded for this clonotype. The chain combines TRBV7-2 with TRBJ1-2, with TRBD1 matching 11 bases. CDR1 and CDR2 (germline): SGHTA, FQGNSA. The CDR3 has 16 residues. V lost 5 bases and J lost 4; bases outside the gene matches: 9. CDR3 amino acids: CASSQTGTGGFYGYTF. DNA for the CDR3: TGTGCCAGCAGCCAAACCGGGACAGGGGGGTTCTATGGCTACACCTTC.

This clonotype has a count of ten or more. CDR3 loop: CASSLAPGLAGGEQYF. In nucleotides, the CDR3 is TGTGCCAGCAGCTTAGCGCCCGGACTAGCGGGGGGCGAGCAGTACTTC. The V call is TRBV7-2, the J call TRBJ2-7; 14 bases map to TRBD2. Germline loops: CDR1 SGHTA, CDR2 FQGNSA. The CDR3 runs to 16 residues. V shed 0 bases, J shed 6 bases, and the junction held 4 bases outside the gene matches.

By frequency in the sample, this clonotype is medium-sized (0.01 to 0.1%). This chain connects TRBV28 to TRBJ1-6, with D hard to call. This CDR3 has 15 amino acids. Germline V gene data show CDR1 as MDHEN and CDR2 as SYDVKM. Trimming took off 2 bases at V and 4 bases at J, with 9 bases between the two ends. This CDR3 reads CASSLGTQYNSPLHF. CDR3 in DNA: TGTGCCAGCAGTTTAGGCACACAATATAATTCACCCCTCCACTTT.

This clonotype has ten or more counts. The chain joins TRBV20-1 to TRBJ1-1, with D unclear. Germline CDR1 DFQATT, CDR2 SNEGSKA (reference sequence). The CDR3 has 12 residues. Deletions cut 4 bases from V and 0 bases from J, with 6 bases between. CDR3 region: CSAKRLNTEAFF. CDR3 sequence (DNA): TGCAGTGCTAAACGACTGAACACTGAAGCTTTCTTT.

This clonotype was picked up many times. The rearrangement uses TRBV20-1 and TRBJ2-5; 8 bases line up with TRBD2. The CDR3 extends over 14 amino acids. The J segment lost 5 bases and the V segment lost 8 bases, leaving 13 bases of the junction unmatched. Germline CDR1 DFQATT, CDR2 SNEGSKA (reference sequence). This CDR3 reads CSTKTSGGGETQYF. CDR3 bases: TGCAGTACTAAAACTAGCGGAGGAGGGGAGACCCAGTACTTC.

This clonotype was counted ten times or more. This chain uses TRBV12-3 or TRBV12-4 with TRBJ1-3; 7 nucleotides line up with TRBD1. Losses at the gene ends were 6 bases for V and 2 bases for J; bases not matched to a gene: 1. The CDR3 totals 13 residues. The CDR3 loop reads CASSGQAGNTIYF. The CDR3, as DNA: TGTGCCAGCAGCGGACAGGCTGGAAACACCATATATTTT.

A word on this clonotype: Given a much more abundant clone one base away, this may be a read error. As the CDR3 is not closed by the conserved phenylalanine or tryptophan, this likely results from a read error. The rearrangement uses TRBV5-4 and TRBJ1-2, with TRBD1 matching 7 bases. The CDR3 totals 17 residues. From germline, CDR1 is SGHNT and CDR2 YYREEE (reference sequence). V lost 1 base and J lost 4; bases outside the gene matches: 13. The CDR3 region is CASSLMTGQRLTYGYTY. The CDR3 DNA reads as TGTGCCAGCAGCTTGATGACAGGGCAACGGTTGACCTATGGCTACACCTAC.

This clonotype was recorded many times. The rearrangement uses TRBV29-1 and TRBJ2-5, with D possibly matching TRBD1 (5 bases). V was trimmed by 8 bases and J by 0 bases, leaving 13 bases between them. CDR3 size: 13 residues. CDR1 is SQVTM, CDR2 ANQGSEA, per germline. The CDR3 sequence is CSHLGAHQETQYF. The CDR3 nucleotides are TGCAGCCACCTAGGGGCCCACCAAGAGACCCAGTACTTC. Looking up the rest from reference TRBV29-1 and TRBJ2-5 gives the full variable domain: SAVISQKPSRDICQRGTSLTIQCQVDSQVTMMFWYRQQPGQSLTLIATANQGSEATYESGFVIDKFPISRPNLTFSTLTVSNMSPEDSSIYLCSHLGAHQETQYFGPGTRLLVL.

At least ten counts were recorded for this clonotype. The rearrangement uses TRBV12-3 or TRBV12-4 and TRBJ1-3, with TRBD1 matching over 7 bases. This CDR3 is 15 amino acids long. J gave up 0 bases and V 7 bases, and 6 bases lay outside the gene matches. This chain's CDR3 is CASIIGTASGNTIYF. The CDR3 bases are TGTGCCAGCATTATTGGGACAGCCTCTGGAAACACCATATATTTT.

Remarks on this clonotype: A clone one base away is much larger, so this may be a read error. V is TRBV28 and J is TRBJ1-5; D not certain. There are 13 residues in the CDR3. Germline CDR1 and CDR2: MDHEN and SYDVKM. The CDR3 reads CASLGSGNQPQRF. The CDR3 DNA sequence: TGTGCCAGCCTCGGTAGCGGCAATCAGCCCCAGCGTTTT. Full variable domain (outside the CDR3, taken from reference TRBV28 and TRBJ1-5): DVKVTQSSRYLVKRTGEKVFLECVQDMDHENMFWYRQDPGLGLRLIYFSYDVKMKEKGDIPEGYSVSREKKERFSLILESASTNQTSMYLCASLGSGNQPQRFGDGTRLSIL.

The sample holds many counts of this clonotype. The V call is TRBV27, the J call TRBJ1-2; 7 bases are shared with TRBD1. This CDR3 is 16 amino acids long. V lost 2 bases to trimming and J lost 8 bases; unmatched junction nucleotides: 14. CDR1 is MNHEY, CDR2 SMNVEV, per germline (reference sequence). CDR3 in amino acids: CASSLKAPGGAGGYTF. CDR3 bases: TGTGCCAGCAGTTTAAAAGCCCCAGGGGGGGCGGGGGGCTACACCTTC.

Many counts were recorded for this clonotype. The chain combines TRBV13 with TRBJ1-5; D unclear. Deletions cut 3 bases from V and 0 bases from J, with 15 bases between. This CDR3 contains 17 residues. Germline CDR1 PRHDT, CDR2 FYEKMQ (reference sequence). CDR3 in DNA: TGTGCCAGCAGCTTCCGACGGCTTAAAGGTAGCAATCAGCCCCAGCATTTT. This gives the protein CASSFRRLKGSNQPQHF.

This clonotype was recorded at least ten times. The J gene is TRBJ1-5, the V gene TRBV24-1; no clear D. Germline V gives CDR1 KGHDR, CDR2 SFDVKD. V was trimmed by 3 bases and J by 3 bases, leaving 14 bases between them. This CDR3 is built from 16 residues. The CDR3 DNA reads TGTGCCACCAGTGATCCCATCCGCGGAAACAATCAGCCCCAGCATTTT. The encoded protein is CATSDPIRGNNQPQHF.

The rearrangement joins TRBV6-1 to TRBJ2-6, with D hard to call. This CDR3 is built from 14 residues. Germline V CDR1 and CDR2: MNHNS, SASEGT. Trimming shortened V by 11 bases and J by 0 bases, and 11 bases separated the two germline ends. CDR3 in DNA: TGTGCCTCCGGCGTCTCCTCTGGGGCCAACGTCCTGACTTTC. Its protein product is CASGVSSGANVLTF.

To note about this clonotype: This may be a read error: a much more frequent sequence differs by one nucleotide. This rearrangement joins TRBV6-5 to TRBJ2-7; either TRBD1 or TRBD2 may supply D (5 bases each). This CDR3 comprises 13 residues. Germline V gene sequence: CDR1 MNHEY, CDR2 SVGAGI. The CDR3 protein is CASSYRDGYELYF. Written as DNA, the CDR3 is TGTGCCAGCAGTTACAGGGACGGGTACGAGCTGTACTTC.